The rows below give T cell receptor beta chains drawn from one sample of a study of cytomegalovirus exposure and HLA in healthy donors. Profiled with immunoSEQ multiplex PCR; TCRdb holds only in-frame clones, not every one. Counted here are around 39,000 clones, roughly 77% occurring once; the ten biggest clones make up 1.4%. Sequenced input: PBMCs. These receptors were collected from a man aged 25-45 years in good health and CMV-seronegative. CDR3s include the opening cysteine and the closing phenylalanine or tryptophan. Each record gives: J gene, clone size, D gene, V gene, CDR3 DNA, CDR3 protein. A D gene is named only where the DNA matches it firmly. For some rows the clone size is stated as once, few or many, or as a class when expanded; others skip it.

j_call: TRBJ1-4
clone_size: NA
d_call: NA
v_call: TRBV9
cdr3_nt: TGTGCCAGCAGCGTCCAATCGAGTGAAAAACTGTTTTTT
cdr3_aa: CASSVQSSEKLFF

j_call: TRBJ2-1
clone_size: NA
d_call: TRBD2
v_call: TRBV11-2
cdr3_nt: TGTGCCAGCAGCTTATTCCCTAGCGGTAAAAATGAGCAGTTCTTC
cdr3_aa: CASSLFPSGKNEQFF

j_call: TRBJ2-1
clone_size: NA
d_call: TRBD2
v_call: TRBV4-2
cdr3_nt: TGTGCCAGCAGCCAAGCGCAACTAGCGGGAGTGGGAGAGCAGTTCTTC
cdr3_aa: CASSQAQLAGVGEQFF

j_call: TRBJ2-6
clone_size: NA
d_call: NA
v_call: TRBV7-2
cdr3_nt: TGTGCCAGCAGCTCGGGTGAGGGCAACGTCCTGACTTTC
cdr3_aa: CASSSGEGNVLTF

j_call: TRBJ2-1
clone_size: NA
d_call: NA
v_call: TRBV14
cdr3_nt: TGTGCCAGCAGCCAACAGTTCTACAATGAGCAGTTCTTC
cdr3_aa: CASSQQFYNEQFF

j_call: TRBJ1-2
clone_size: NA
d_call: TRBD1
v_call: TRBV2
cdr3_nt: TGTGCCAGCAGCCTGGACAGGGAGGATGGCTACACCTTC
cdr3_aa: CASSLDREDGYTF

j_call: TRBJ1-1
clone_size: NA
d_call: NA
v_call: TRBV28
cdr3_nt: TGTGCCAGCAGTTTACTCTTCCGGAACACTGAAGCTTTCTTT
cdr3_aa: CASSLLFRNTEAFF

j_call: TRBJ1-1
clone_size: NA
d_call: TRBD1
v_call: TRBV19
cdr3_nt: TGTGCCAGTAGAAGGACAGGGCCGGGTGAAGCTTTCTTT
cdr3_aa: CASRRTGPGEAFF

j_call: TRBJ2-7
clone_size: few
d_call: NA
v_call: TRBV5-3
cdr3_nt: TGTGCCAGAAGCTGTCGTGGGGGGACGAGCTCCTACGAGCAGTACTTC
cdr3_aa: CARSCRGGTSSYEQYF

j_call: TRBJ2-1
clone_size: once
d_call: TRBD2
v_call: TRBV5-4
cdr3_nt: TGTGCCAGCAGCACACAGACTAGCGGGTCAACCAATGAGCAGTTCTTC
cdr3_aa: CASSTQTSGSTNEQFF

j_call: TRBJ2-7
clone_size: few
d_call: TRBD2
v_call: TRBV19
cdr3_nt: TGTGCCAGTAGAATAAGAGCGGGAGCCTACGAGCAGTACTTC
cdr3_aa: CASRIRAGAYEQYF

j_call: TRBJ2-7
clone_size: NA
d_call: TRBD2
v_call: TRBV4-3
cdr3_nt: TGCGCCAGCAGCCAATGGGCGGGACTAGGAAACTACGAGCAGTACTTC
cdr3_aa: CASSQWAGLGNYEQYF

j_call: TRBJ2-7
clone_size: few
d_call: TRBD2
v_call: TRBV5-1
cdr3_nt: TGCGCCAGCAGCTTGGTGGCGGGAGGCTACGAGCAGTACTTC
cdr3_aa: CASSLVAGGYEQYF

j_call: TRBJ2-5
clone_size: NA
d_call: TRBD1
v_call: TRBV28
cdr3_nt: TGTGCCAGCAGTCTTGGGACAGGGGCAATCCAAGAGACCCAGTACTTC
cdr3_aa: CASSLGTGAIQETQYF

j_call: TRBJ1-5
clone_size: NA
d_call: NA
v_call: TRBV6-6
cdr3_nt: TGTGCCAGCAACAGGGGCAATCAGCCCCAGCATTTT
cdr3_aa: CASNRGNQPQHF

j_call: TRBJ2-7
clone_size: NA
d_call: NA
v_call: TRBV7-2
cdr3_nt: TGTGCCAGCAGCTTTCTAGAGGGTCCTAGGGAGCAGTACTTC
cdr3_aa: CASSFLEGPREQYF

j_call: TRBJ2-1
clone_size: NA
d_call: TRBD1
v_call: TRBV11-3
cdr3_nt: TGTGCCAGCAGCGCCCGGGACAGGGGAAATGAGCAGTTCTTC
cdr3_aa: CASSARDRGNEQFF

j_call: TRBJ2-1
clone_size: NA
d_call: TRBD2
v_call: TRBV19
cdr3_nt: TGTGCCAGTAGTCGGCTAGCGGGAGGGTTTGATGAGCAGTTCTTC
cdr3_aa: CASSRLAGGFDEQFF

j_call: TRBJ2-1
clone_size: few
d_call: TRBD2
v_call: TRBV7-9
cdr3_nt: TGTGCCAGCAGCTTAGAGGGGACTAGCGGACGTCACTACAATGAGCAGTTCTTC
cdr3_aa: CASSLEGTSGRHYNEQFF

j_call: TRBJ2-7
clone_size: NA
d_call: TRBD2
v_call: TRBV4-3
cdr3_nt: TGCGCCAGCAGCCAAGATCGCGAGCCAGCGGGAGACTACGAGCAGTACTTC
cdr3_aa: CASSQDREPAGDYEQYF

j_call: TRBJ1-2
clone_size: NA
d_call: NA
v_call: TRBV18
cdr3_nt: TGTGCCAGCTCACCCGGACAGAACTATGGCTACACCTTC
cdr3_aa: CASSPGQNYGYTF

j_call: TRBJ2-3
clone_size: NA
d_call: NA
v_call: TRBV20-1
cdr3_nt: TGCAGTGCTAGCGGAGGGGATACGCAGTATTTT
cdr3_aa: CSASGGDTQYF

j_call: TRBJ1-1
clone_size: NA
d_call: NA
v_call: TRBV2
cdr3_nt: TGTGCCAGCAGTGAAGGCAGGGGCCTTACTGAAGCTTTCTTT
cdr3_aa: CASSEGRGLTEAFF

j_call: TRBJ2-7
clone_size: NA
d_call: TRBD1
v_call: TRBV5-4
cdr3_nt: TGTGCCAGCAGCAAACCGGGACAGGGGATCTACGAGCAGTACTTC
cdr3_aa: CASSKPGQGIYEQYF

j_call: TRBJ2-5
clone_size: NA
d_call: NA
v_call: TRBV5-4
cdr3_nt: TGTGCCAGCAGCTCTCGAGCTGGGCAGAATCTTCAAGAGACCCAGTACTTC
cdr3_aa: CASSSRAGQNLQETQYF

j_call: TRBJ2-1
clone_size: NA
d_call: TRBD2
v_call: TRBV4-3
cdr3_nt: TGCGCCAGCAGCCAAGGGGGCGGGAGGACCTACTACAATGAGCAGTTCTTC
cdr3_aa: CASSQGGGRTYYNEQFF

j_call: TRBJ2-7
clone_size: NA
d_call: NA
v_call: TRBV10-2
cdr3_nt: TGCGCCAGCAGCTCAGGGGGGCAGGACTCCTACGAGCAGTACTTC
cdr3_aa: CASSSGGQDSYEQYF

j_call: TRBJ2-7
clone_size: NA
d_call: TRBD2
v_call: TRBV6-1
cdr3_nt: TGTGCCAGCAGTGAAGCCCCGGGACTAGCGGAATACGAGCAGTACTTC
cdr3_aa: CASSEAPGLAEYEQYF

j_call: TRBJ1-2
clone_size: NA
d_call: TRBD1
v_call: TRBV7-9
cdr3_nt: TGTGCCAGCAGCCCCCGGACAGGTGACGGCTACACCTTC
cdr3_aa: CASSPRTGDGYTF

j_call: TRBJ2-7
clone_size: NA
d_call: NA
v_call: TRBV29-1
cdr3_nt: TGCAGCGTTGAGGGGGGAAGTGACGAGCAGTACTTC
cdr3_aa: CSVEGGSDEQYF

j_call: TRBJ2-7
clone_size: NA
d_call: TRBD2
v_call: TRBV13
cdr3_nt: TGTGCCAGCAGCAAGACTAGCGGGAGATTTAGGGAGCAGTACTTC
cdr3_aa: CASSKTSGRFREQYF

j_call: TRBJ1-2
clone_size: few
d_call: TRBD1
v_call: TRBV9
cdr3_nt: TGTGCCAGCAGCGTAGGGGCTAGGGACAGGGATGGCTACACCTTC
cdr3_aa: CASSVGARDRDGYTF

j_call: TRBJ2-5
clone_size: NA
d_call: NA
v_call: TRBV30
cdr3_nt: TGTGCCTGGAGTAGAAGGGGCCGAGAGACCCAGTACTTC
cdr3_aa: CAWSRRGRETQYF

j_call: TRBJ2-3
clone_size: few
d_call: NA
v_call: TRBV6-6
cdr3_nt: TGTGCCAGCAGTCCCCGAAGAGCGAGCGGCACAGATACGCAGTATTTT
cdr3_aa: CASSPRRASGTDTQYF

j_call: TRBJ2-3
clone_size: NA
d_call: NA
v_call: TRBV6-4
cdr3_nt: TGTGCCAGCAGTGTCGCAGGCGGCACAGATACGCAGTATTTT
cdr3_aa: CASSVAGGTDTQYF

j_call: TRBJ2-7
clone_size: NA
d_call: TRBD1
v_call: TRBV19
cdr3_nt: TGTGCCAGTAGTATCTCCGGGACAGGGGGTTTTTACGAGCAGTACTTC
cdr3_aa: CASSISGTGGFYEQYF

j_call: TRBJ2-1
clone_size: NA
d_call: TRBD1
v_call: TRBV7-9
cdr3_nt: TGTGCCAGCAGCCGGACAGGGGGACTACGCTACAATGAGCAGTTCTTC
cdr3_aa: CASSRTGGLRYNEQFF

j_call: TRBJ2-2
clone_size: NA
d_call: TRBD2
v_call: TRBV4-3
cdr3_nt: TGCGCCAGCAGCCAAGGGCAGGGACTATATAAGGAGCTGTTTTTT
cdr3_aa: CASSQGQGLYKELFF

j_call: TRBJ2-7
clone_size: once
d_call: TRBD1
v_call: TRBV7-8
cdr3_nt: TGTGCCAGCAGCTTGTTCGGACAGGGGGCGTCCGAGCAGTACTTC
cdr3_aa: CASSLFGQGASEQYF

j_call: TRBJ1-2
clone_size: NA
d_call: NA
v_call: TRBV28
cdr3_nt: TGTGCCAGCAGTTTACAGGGGTTTAACTATGGCTACACCTTC
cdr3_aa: CASSLQGFNYGYTF

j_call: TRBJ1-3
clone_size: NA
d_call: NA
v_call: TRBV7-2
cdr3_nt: TGTGCCAGCAGCTTACTGGGGGCCAGTGGAAACACCATATATTTT
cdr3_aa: CASSLLGASGNTIYF

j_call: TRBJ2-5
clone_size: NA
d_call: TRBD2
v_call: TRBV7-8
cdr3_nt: TGTGCCAGCAGCGCCGGACTAGCGGGGGCCCAAGAGACCCAGTACTTC
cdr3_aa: CASSAGLAGAQETQYF

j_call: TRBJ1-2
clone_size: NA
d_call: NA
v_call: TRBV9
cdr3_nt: TGTGCCAGCAGCGTAGCTCGACTGTCCTATGGCTACACCTTC
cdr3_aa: CASSVARLSYGYTF

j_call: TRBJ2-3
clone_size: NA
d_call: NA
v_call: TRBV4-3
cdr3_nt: TGCGCCAGCAGCCCAACAGAGGGCTTCACAGATACGCAGTATTTT
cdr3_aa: CASSPTEGFTDTQYF

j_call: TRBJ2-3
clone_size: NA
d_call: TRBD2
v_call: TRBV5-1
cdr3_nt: TGCGCCAGCAGCTTGGGAGGACTAGCGGCCACAGATACGCAGTATTTT
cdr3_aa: CASSLGGLAATDTQYF

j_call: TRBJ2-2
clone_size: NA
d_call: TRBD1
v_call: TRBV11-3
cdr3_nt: TGTGCCAGCAGCGCGGGACAGGGGGCGAACACCGGGGAGCTGTTTTTT
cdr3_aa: CASSAGQGANTGELFF

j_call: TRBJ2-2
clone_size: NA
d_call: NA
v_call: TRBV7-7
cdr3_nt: TGTGCCAGCAGCTTAGATAGGGGCAGCGGGGAGCTGTTTTTT
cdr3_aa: CASSLDRGSGELFF

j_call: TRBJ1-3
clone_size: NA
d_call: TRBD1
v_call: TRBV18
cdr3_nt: TGTGCCAGCTCAATGGACAGGTCTGGAAACACCATATATTTT
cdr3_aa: CASSMDRSGNTIYF

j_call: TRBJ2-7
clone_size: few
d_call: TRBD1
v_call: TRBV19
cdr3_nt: TGTGCCAGTAGGAACCAAGGGACAGGGTTCCACGAGCAGTACTTC
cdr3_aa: CASRNQGTGFHEQYF

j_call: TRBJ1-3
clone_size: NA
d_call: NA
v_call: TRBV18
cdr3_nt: TGTGCCAGCTCACCAGGCGGCAGCTTGATTGGAAACACCATATATTTT
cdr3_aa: CASSPGGSLIGNTIYF

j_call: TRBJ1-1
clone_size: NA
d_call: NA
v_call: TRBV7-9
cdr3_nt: TGTTCCAGCAGCTTAGGAGCGGGGGCGCGGACTGAAGCTTTCTTT
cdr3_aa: CSSSLGAGARTEAFF

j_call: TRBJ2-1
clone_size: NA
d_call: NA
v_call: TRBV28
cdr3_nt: TGTGCCAGCAGTAATAGGAGGGAGCAGTTCTTC
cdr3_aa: CASSNRREQFF

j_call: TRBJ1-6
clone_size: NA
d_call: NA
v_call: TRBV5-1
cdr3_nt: TGCGCCAGCAGCTCGCCTTCGGGGGGCAGGGGTAGTTCACCCCTCCACTTT
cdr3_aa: CASSSPSGGRGSSPLHF